Listed here are 32 T cell receptor beta chains from one sample, sequenced in a study of cytomegalovirus exposure and HLA in healthy donors. Using immunoSEQ multiplex PCR, the repertoire was profiled, and TCRdb retains in-frame clones only, with some absent. The sample lists some 260,000 clones, about 92% occurring once. Material for sequencing was PBMCs. The source is a woman between 25 and 40 years old in good health and CMV-seronegative.

The chain couples TRBV5-3 to TRBJ1-2, with D maybe TRBD1 (5 bases). TRBV5-3 is identified as an open reading frame with a role that is uncertain. The CDR3 runs to 15 residues. V lost 4 bases, J lost 2 bases, and 15 bases lay in between. CDR3 sequence reads: CARSHPGPTNYGYTF. As DNA, the CDR3 is TGTGCCAGAAGCCATCCGGGACCTACAAACTATGGCTACACCTTC.

DNA of the CDR3: TGTGCCAGCAGTTTCGGTGGAGATGATACGCAGTATTTT. Translation: CASSFGGDDTQYF. The chain uses TRBV27 and TRBJ2-3; D is uncertain. With 3 bases removed from V and 6 bases from J, the gap between germline ends came to 10 bases. From germline, CDR1 is MNHEY and CDR2 SMNVEV (reference sequence). This CDR3 spans 13 amino acids.

The V gene is TRBV30, the J gene TRBJ2-1; no firm D call. Germline CDR1 is GTSNPN and CDR2 is SVGIG (reference sequence). V was pared by 1 base and J by 10 bases, with 8 bases between. The CDR3 has 11 residues. CDR3 sequence (DNA): TGTGCCTGGAGTGAAGGTGGCGAGCAGTTCTTC. Its translation is CAWSEGGEQFF.

The chain couples TRBV11-1 to TRBJ2-7; D remains ambiguous. CDR1 is SGHAT, CDR2 FQDESV, per germline (reference sequence). This CDR3 comprises 15 residues. Trimming pared 3 bases from V and 0 bases from J, leaving 12 bases between. In nucleotides, the CDR3 is TGTGCCAGCAGCTTCTTTTGGACGGACTCCTACGAGCAGTACTTC. Translation gives CASSFFWTDSYEQYF.

This clone was detected once. The chain recombines TRBV27 with TRBJ1-2; 10 bases align to TRBD1. Germline loops: CDR1 MNHEY, CDR2 SMNVEV (reference sequence). This CDR3 is built from 15 residues. The J segment lost 7 bases and the V segment lost 4 bases, leaving 9 bases of the junction unmatched. The DNA of the CDR3 is TGTGCCAGCAGTTCGACAGGGGGCCTCTTGGTTGGCTACACCTTC. Translation gives CASSSTGGLLVGYTF.

This chain joins TRBV7-8 and TRBJ2-3; TRBD2 agrees at 8 bases. This CDR3 comprises 17 residues. Germline CDR1 and CDR2: SGHVS and FQNEAQ. Germline trimming cut 5 bases from V and 6 bases from J; bases unmatched to any gene: 16. CDR3 nucleotide sequence: TGTGCCAGCAGCCCCCATCTAGCGGGTAGCATCAGGGATACGCAGTATTTT. This encodes CASSPHLAGSIRDTQYF.

V is TRBV27 and J is TRBJ2-3; no clear D gene. This CDR3 is built from 13 residues. V lost 2 bases to trimming and J lost 2 bases, with 5 bases between them. Per the germline V gene, CDR1 is MNHEY and CDR2 is SMNVEV (reference sequence). This CDR3 is CASSLGFTDTQYF. The CDR3 region has the DNA TGTGCCAGCAGTTTAGGGTTCACAGATACGCAGTATTTT.

The CDR3 bases are TGTGCCAGCAGTGAATACAGGGGGCGCGATACGCAGTATTTT. Translation: CASSEYRGRDTQYF. The V and J genes are TRBV25-1 and TRBJ2-3; 8 bases align to TRBD1. CDR1 is MGHDK, CDR2 SYGVNS, per germline. This CDR3 has 14 residues. Germline trimming cut 0 bases from V and 6 bases from J; bases unmatched to any gene: 2.

This clone has more than one count but fewer than ten. The V call is TRBV19, the J call TRBJ2-5, with TRBD1 matching over 8 bases. The CDR3 totals 16 residues. J lost 5 bases, V lost 4 bases, and 12 bases had no gene match. Germline V lookup: CDR1 LNHDA, CDR2 SQIVND (reference sequence). This chain's CDR3 is CASSKSTGAGRETQYF. DNA of the CDR3: TGTGCCAGTAGTAAATCGACAGGGGCAGGCAGGGAGACCCAGTACTTC.

The chain has TRBV5-4 and TRBJ2-1; D gene unclear. CDR3 size: 14 residues. Germline V gene sequence: CDR1 SGHNT, CDR2 YYREEE (reference sequence). V lost 0 bases and J 8 bases, leaving 12 bases between the germline ends. DNA of the CDR3: TGTGCCAGCAGCTTGGTGCTAGGTAAGGATGAGCAGTTCTTC. Residues: CASSLVLGKDEQFF.

The chain couples TRBV2 to TRBJ2-5; 7 bases fit TRBD2. The CDR3 runs 16 residues. Germline CDR1 is SNHLY and CDR2 is FYNNEI. J gave up 6 bases and V 3 bases, and 13 bases lay outside the gene matches. The CDR3 sequence is CASSEIGEGVRKTQYF. CDR3 DNA sequence: TGTGCCAGCAGTGAGATAGGGGAGGGCGTCAGGAAGACCCAGTACTTC.

This clone was seen just once. The chain joins TRBV29-1 to TRBJ2-5; D unresolved. The germline V gene has CDR1 SQVTM and CDR2 ANQGSEA. The CDR3 runs to 14 residues. The V end was cut by 2 bases, the J end by 2 bases, with 12 bases between. CDR3 nucleotides: TGCAGCGTTGAAAGGCTACAGCCTCAAGAGACCCAGTACTTC. Translating it yields CSVERLQPQETQYF.

The V and J genes are TRBV4-1 and TRBJ2-7, with no clear D. Between the trimmed V and J ends, which lost 0 bases and 4 bases, there was a span of 10 bases. In germline, CDR1 is MGHRA, CDR2 YSYEKL. The CDR3 loop spans 14 amino acids. DNA of the CDR3: TGCGCCAGCAGCCAAGATGAGAGGTATTACGAGCAGTACTTC. Translation: CASSQDERYYEQYF.

The chain employs TRBV4-1 and TRBJ2-5; 7 nucleotides line up with TRBD2. Germline lookup yields CDR1 MGHRA and CDR2 YSYEKL. This CDR3 is 16 amino acids long. The J segment lost 7 bases and the V segment lost 3 bases, leaving 14 bases of the junction unmatched. The CDR3 region has the DNA TGCGCCAGCAGCCACGTGATCGGGGGAGGGGAGGGGACCCAGTACTTC. Translating it yields CASSHVIGGGEGTQYF.

The chain's CDR3 is CASSDPQRSYEQYF. The CDR3 nucleotides are TGTGCCAGCAGTGACCCACAGAGATCCTACGAGCAGTACTTC. V usage is TRBV25-1 and J usage is TRBJ2-7; no firm D call. The CDR3 sequence is 14 residues long. V lost 3 bases to trimming and J lost 1 base, with 10 bases between them. CDR1 MGHDK and CDR2 SYGVNS come from the germline V gene.

In this sample, this clone turned up a few times. The chain is built from TRBV2 and TRBJ2-1; D is perhaps TRBD1 (7 bases). The germline CDR1 and CDR2 sequences are SNHLY and FYNNEI. Between the trimmed V and J ends, which lost 3 bases and 6 bases, there was a span of 15 bases. The CDR3 spans 15 residues. CDR3 in DNA: TGTGCCAGCAGTGATCCGGGACAGCGGGCCAATGAGCAGTTCTTC. Its protein product is CASSDPGQRANEQFF.

This clone was recorded once. The rearrangement joins TRBV6-6 to TRBJ1-4; tentative D call: TRBD1 (5 bases). V was shortened by 2 bases and J by 5 bases, with 12 bases between the two germline ends. CDR1 and CDR2 from the germline V gene are MNHNY and SVGAGI (reference sequence). The CDR3 has 15 residues. The CDR3 sequence: CASSYPGLKNEKLFF. The CDR3 nucleotides read TGTGCCAGCAGTTACCCGGGACTGAAGAATGAAAAACTGTTTTTT.

CDR3 loop: CASSQGGAPSSYEQYF. The CDR3 region has the DNA TGCGCCAGCAGCCAAGGGGGGGCCCCGTCGTCCTACGAGCAGTACTTC. This chain joins TRBV4-1 and TRBJ2-7; D possibly uses TRBD1 or TRBD2 (6 bases each). CDR3 size: 16 residues. The germline V gene encodes CDR1 MGHRA and CDR2 YSYEKL. The germline V and J ends were trimmed by 1 base and 1 base, with 14 bases remaining between them.

The V call is TRBV19, the J call TRBJ2-7; possibly TRBD2 for D (5 bases). Germline values: CDR1 LNHDA, CDR2 SQIVND (reference sequence). The V and J ends lost 3 bases and 4 bases respectively, with 16 bases between them. The CDR3 is made up of 15 amino acids. CDR3 nucleotide sequence: TGTGCCAGTAGTATTGGTTACCGAGGGATGTACGAGCAGTACTTC. Encoded protein: CASSIGYRGMYEQYF. Variable domain in full (rest from reference TRBV19 and TRBJ2-7): DGGITQSPKYLFRKEGQNVTLSCEQNLNHDAMYWYRQDPGQGLRLIYYSQIVNDFQKGDIAEGYSVSREKKESFPLTVTSAQKNPTAFYLCASSIGYRGMYEQYFGPGTRLTVT.

In its sample, this clone was seen once. The chain carries TRBV28 and TRBJ2-7; possibly TRBD2 for D (5 bases). CDR1 is MDHEN and CDR2 is SYDVKM in the germline V gene. CDR3 size: 14 residues. V was clipped by 2 bases and J by 6 bases, with 14 bases between them. The CDR3 nucleotides read TGTGCCAGCAGTTTAAATAGTGAGGGCTCCGAGCAGTACTTC. It yields the protein CASSLNSEGSEQYF. The entire variable domain, with the rest obtained from reference TRBV28 and TRBJ2-7, is as follows: DVKVTQSSRYLVKRTGEKVFLECVQDMDHENMFWYRQDPGLGLRLIYFSYDVKMKEKGDIPEGYSVSREKKERFSLILESASTNQTSMYLCASSLNSEGSEQYFGPGTRLTVT.

The rearrangement uses TRBV5-4 and TRBJ1-2; perhaps TRBD1 as D (5 bases). V gave up 5 bases and J gave up 7 bases, with 18 bases separating them. Germline V CDR1 and CDR2: SGHNT, YYREEE (reference sequence). The CDR3 covers 14 residues. DNA for the CDR3: TGTGCCAGCAGTCCAGGGCATTCCAGAGGTGGCTACACCTTC. It specifies CASSPGHSRGGYTF.

The J gene is TRBJ1-1, the V gene TRBV5-4; D is ambiguous. This CDR3 comprises 12 residues. Germline values: CDR1 SGHNT, CDR2 YYREEE (reference sequence). Trimming removed 8 bases from V and 1 base from J, with 9 bases in between. The CDR3 nucleotides read TGTGCCAGTGGACCAGGGAACACTGAAGCTTTCTTT. Translated, it gives CASGPGNTEAFF.

The gene calls are TRBV7-9 and TRBJ1-3; no firm D call. Germline values: CDR1 SEHNR, CDR2 FQNEAQ (reference sequence). V was pared by 1 base and J by 0 bases, with 7 bases between. The CDR3 is made up of 15 amino acids. This chain's CDR3 is CASSLGSPSGNTIYF. The CDR3 DNA sequence: TGTGCCAGCAGCTTAGGCAGCCCCTCTGGAAACACCATATATTTT.

The chain carries TRBV30 and TRBJ2-3; a weak D match, TRBD2 (6 bases). CDR1 GTSNPN and CDR2 SVGIG come from the germline V gene (reference sequence). The CDR3 spans 13 residues. Trimming pared 4 bases from V and 1 base from J, leaving 9 bases between. The chain's CDR3 is CAWTQRGTDTQYF. CDR3 in DNA: TGTGCCTGGACACAGCGGGGCACAGATACGCAGTATTTT.

The rearrangement joins TRBV6-6 to TRBJ1-2; tentative D call: TRBD1 (5 bases). The germline V gene has CDR1 MNHNY and CDR2 SVGAGI (reference sequence). Trimming cost V 6 bases and J 6 bases, with 11 bases left between them. This CDR3 spans 12 amino acids. The CDR3: CASSPGINGYTF. In DNA, the CDR3 is TGTGCCAGCAGCCCAGGGATCAATGGCTACACCTTC.

The V and J genes are TRBV28 and TRBJ2-7; no definite D call. Germline V gene data show CDR1 as MDHEN and CDR2 as SYDVKM. The V gene lost 3 bases and the J gene lost 6 bases, with 15 bases spanning the gap. CDR3 length: 14 residues. The CDR3 sequence: CASSLARALGEQYF. CDR3 in DNA: TGTGCCAGCAGTTTGGCCCGGGCGTTGGGCGAGCAGTACTTC.

Here the CDR3 DNA reads TGCGCCAGCAGCTTCCCCGGGCTCGAGCAGTACTTC. This translates into CASSFPGLEQYF. The rearrangement links TRBV5-1 to TRBJ2-7; D is unresolved. Germline-derived CDR1 and CDR2 are SGHRS and YFSETQ. This CDR3 is 12 amino acids long. V gave up 2 bases and J gave up 6 bases, with 9 bases separating them.

This clone occurred a few times. This chain links TRBV29-1 with TRBJ2-3; D could derive from TRBD1 or TRBD2 (6 bases each). This CDR3 has 13 amino acids. V lost 4 bases, J lost 3 bases, and 11 bases lay in between. In germline, CDR1 is SQVTM, CDR2 ANQGSEA. This CDR3 reads CSVGGATTDTQYF. The CDR3 DNA sequence: TGCAGCGTTGGGGGGGCAACAACAGATACGCAGTATTTT.

This chain joins TRBV5-1 and TRBJ2-3, with 7 bases fitting TRBD2. In germline, CDR1 is SGHRS, CDR2 YFSETQ. The CDR3 contains 14 residues. V shed 4 bases and J 0 bases; nucleotides not matched to a gene: 2. CDR3 coding DNA: TGCGCCAGCAGCAGTAGCGGGAGCACAGATACGCAGTATTTT. Its translation is CASSSSGSTDTQYF.

V gene TRBV29-1 combines with J gene TRBJ2-7, with 7 bases fitting TRBD2. After removal of 7 bases from V and 3 bases from J, the junction contained 9 bases not matched to a gene. The length of the CDR3 is 13 residues. Germline loops: CDR1 SQVTM, CDR2 ANQGSEA. The CDR3 is CSALGSGNYEQYF. CDR3 bases: TGCAGCGCGCTGGGGAGCGGGAACTACGAGCAGTACTTC.

This clone was picked up one time. The chain recombines TRBV28 with TRBJ2-1; maybe TRBD1 (5 bases). The V end lost 6 bases, the J end lost 6 bases, and 15 bases lay between the germline ends. The CDR3 loop spans 14 amino acids. The germline gives CDR1 MDHEN, CDR2 SYDVKM. Here the CDR3 reads CASSRSGIRNEQFF. CDR3 nucleotides: TGTGCCAGCAGCCGATCAGGGATTCGCAATGAGCAGTTCTTC.

The chain has TRBV5-6 and TRBJ2-3; 14 bases match TRBD2. J gave up 5 bases and V 0 bases, and 2 bases lay outside the gene matches. This CDR3 has 16 amino acids. Germline V gene lookup returns CDR1 SGHDT and CDR2 YYEEEE. The CDR3 sequence: CASSLGGLAGVDTQYF. In nucleotides, the CDR3 is TGTGCCAGCAGCTTGGGGGGACTAGCGGGAGTAGATACGCAGTATTTT.